These 7 T cell receptor beta chains originate from one sample sequenced in a study of T-cell memory formation after mild COVID-19. TCRdb analysed the 5' RACE reads with MiXCR anew, one entry per CDR3 protein. The sample yields 300,000 to 400,000 distinct CDR3 sequences, 13% seen once. The sequenced material came from PBMCs or a T cell subset sorted from them (not recorded which). The source is a man aged 18-30 years who had mild COVID-19 (a few samples of this study predate the infection). Cell type and time point are not known.

The rearrangement links TRBV10-2 to TRBJ1-6; D perhaps matches TRBD1 (5 bases). The CDR3 is 13 residues long. The germline V gene has CDR1 WSHSY and CDR2 SAAADI. Trimming pared 1 base from V and 14 bases from J, leaving 12 bases between. CDR3 sequence: CASSEWTIKALHF. Written as DNA, the CDR3 is TGCGCCAGCAGTGAGTGGACAATCAAAGCCCTCCACTTT.

CDR3 DNA sequence: TGTGCCAGCAGCCCCTTGACAGGCCGTCTGGGGGCCAAAAACATTCAGTACTTC. Protein product: CASSPLTGRLGAKNIQYF. This rearrangement joins TRBV7-6 to TRBJ2-4; D possibly corresponds to TRBD1 (6 bases). Deletions cut 5 bases from V and 1 base from J, with 21 bases between. The CDR3 runs 18 residues. Germline V gene sequence: CDR1 SGHVS, CDR2 FNYEAQ.

The J gene is TRBJ2-3, the V gene TRBV29-1; 7 bases map to TRBD1. The trim removed 4 bases at V and 0 bases at J, leaving 13 bases unmatched. This CDR3 is built from 17 residues. Germline lookup yields CDR1 SQVTM and CDR2 ANQGSEA. CDR3 amino acids: CSVGGTRGGPSTDTQYF. In nucleotides, the CDR3 is TGCAGCGTTGGGGGGACCCGAGGGGGCCCGAGCACAGATACGCAGTATTTT.

This clonotype showed up just a few times. The rearrangement links TRBV5-1 to TRBJ1-1; 7 bases are a match to TRBD1. Germline CDR1 SGHRS, CDR2 YFSETQ. With V trimmed by 2 bases and J by 5 bases, 9 bases remained unmatched. There are 15 residues in the CDR3. CDR3 nucleotide sequence: TGCGCCAGCAGCTTTGACAGGGCCCGGGGGACTGAAGCTTTCTTT. Its translation: CASSFDRARGTEAFF.

The CDR3 DNA is TGTGCCATCCCTTCCCCTGGGGCCAACGTCCTGACTTTC. It yields the protein CAIPSPGANVLTF. The rearrangement uses TRBV10-3 and TRBJ2-6; D gene unclear. Trimming removed 8 bases from V and 2 bases from J, with 7 bases in between. The germline V gene encodes CDR1 ENHRY and CDR2 SYGVKD. The CDR3 length is 13 residues.

The chain employs TRBV3-1 and TRBJ2-3, with TRBD2 identical over 9 bases. Germline V gene sequence: CDR1 LGHDT, CDR2 YNNKEL (reference sequence). The ends lost 4 bases at V and 5 bases at J; junction bases unmatched: 16. The CDR3 is 18 residues long. The CDR3 loop reads CASSPGRGSGGQGDTQYF. DNA of the CDR3: TGTGCCAGCAGCCCGGGGCGTGGTAGCGGGGGCCAGGGAGATACGCAGTATTTT.

This clonotype has more than one count but fewer than ten. The rearrangement joins TRBV12-3 or TRBV12-4 to TRBJ2-6; D not resolved. This CDR3 spans 15 amino acids. V dropped 2 bases and J dropped 3 bases, with 8 bases sitting between them. The CDR3 protein is CASSLMGGGANVLTF. The CDR3 bases are TGTGCCAGCAGTTTAATGGGTGGTGGGGCCAACGTCCTGACTTTC.